A selection of T cell receptor beta chains follows, all from one sample in a study of graft-versus-host responses after intestinal transplantation. TCRdb keeps only in-frame clones here, not all; method: immunoSEQ multiplex PCR. The table has tens of thousands of clones, about 93% seen once. Antigens of these TCRs are unknown. Sequenced material: unstimulated CD8+ T cells sorted from spleen or lymph node cells, taken before transplant. These TCRs come from a human donor who was the organ donor for an intestinal transplant. Both conserved end residues are part of each CDR3.

cdr3_length v_call cdr3_aa
15 TRBV5-1 CANSSTGLGPGELFF
19 TRBV4-3 CASSQDSGGRGGRNNEQFF
14 TRBV2 CASSGGQGQNIQYF
15 TRBV27 CASSLRGGVFSPLHF
14 TRBV6-1 CASSSAASYNEQFF
15 TRBV6-9 CASRPTGIGKNIQYF
14 TRBV13 CASSLFGGADTQYF
18 TRBV5-5 CASYGLAGIEPTYNEQFF
14 TRBV13 CASSHQAQADTQYF
14 TRBV18 CASSPLTGDNEQFF
15 TRBV10-3 CAISRSGTANEKLFF
13 TRBV27 CASSLQGGDEQFF
17 TRBV19 CASSIWAEGGETYEQYF
15 TRBV5-6 CASSLPPGGFTEAFF
15 TRBV30 CAWSVVGARTGELFF
13 TRBV2 CADRQGSRDTQYF
12 TRBV15 CATGDTNEKLFF
18 TRBV4-3 CASSHPARGAGGTGELFF
19 TRBV28 CASITVAPTLDRESGEQYF
16 TRBV27 CASSKRQDIDTDTQYF
14 TRBV6-6 CASSYSGFPAEAFF
14 TRBV7-8 CASSRIVGQKGLFF
13 TRBV5-1 CASKLTGRETQYF
13 TRBV7-9 CAEGQGDAYEQYF
16 TRBV5-1 CASSLASKQNTGELFF
13 TRBV23-1 CASTARGGREQYF
14 TRBV28 CASPSPGQSYEQYF
14 TRBV15 CATSGLADQETQYF
17 TRBV27 CASSEGKGEVGGEKLFF
18 TRBV9 CASSLGGAAGPRPDTQYF
14 TRBV6-6 CASTKRQNTGELFF
16 TRBV11-2 CASLAGDWGLGETQYF
14 TRBV7-3 CASSLISRGDEQFF
15 TRBV19 CASSMFAGGQNEQFF
15 TRBV13 CASSPRTSGSDTQYF
15 TRBV6-5 CASSYSTGGRTEAFF
18 TRBV27 CASSLSRGLSTLADEQYF
15 TRBV27 CASSFMGQGNNEQFF
17 TRBV7-9 CASSLELAAGGIDEQFF
12 TRBV10-3 CAIAGHYYGYTF
12 TRBV13 CASSGGQGEQYF
13 TRBV27 CASSSGTGYEQYF
12 TRBV30 CAWRRATGELFF
15 TRBV7-2 CASSLGDRGHSPLHF
13 TRBV6-5 CASRWTGAHGYTF
13 TRBV19 CASSRGALDGYTF
14 TRBV4-1 CASRQGVAPGELFF
15 TRBV11-2 CASSLGDSGYNEQFF
15 TRBV30 CAWSVGQANSYGYTF
14 TRBV27 CATRIGGGNTEAFF
14 TRBV9 CASSGTGRGTEAFF